This TCR beta chain came from a study of T cell clonotyping in hematopoietic cell transplantation. Findings and caveats of the study: After transplant, recipient diversity fell while pathologically expanded clonotypes grew through day 180.

Remarks on this clone: What it binds is not known.

Trimming stripped 0 bases from V and 7 bases from J, with 19 bases between. The germline gives CDR1 GTSNPN, CDR2 SVGIG (reference sequence). The CDR3 loop spans 16 amino acids. The data were produced by immunoSEQ multiplex PCR, yet TCRdb's version contains in-frame clones alone and is incomplete. The sample shows approximately 17,000 clones, around 90% of them seen only once. This receptor was obtained from a man between 50 and 59 years old in good health. Some clones in this sample may be carry-over from other donors' samples. Input material: peripheral blood mononuclear cells. The rearrangement joins TRBV30 to TRBJ1-5; possible D gene TRBD1, 6 bases. CDR3 residues: CAWSVLGRGQRQPQHF. The CDR3 DNA follows: TGTGCCTGGAGTGTACTAGGCAGGGGCCAGCGGCAGCCCCAGCATTTT.